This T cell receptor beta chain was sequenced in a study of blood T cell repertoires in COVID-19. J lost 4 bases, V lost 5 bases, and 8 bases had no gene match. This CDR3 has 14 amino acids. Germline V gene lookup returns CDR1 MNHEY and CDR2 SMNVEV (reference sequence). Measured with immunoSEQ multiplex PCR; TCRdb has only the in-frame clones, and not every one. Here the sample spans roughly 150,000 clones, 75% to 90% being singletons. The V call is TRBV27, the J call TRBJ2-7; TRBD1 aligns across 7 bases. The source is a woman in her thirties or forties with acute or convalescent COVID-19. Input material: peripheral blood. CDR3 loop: CASSGDRVGYEQYF. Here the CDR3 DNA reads TGTGCCAGCAGTGGAGACAGGGTGGGATACGAGCAGTACTTC.